The TCR beta chain under discussion was sequenced for a study of blood T cell repertoires in COVID-19. TCRdb's table, derived via immunoSEQ multiplex PCR, lists solely in-frame clones and lacks some. Among approximately 110,000 clones, 92% were seen once, and the ten largest hold just over 2%. This CDR3 spans 14 amino acids. Trimming took off 4 bases at V and 0 bases at J, with 6 bases between the two ends. Germline CDR1 reads KGHSH; CDR2 reads LQKENI. Sequencing was carried out using peripheral blood. The chain links TRBV18 to TRBJ2-2; D gene uncertain. This clonotype was obtained from a man aged 50 to 60 with COVID-19, enrolled during active disease. The CDR3 reads CASSLSANTGELFF. The CDR3 DNA sequence: TGTGCCAGCTCACTATCAGCGAACACCGGGGAGCTGTTTTTT.